This is a list of T cell receptor beta chains from one sample in a study of blood T cell repertoires in COVID-19. Clones were read by immunoSEQ multiplex PCR, and TCRdb kept only the in-frame ones, dropping some. The sample shows over 150,000 clones, about 85% of them seen only once. Input material: peripheral blood. The receptor set was obtained from a woman aged 55-70 years with COVID-19, enrolled during active disease. The CDR3 runs from the conserved cysteine through the conserved F or W. Each record gives: CDR3 DNA, CDR3 protein, V gene, D gene, J gene, clone size. D genes are given only for firm matches. Size tells how often a clone was seen (once, few, many) or the class of an expanded clone, and some rows leave it out.

cdr3_nt: TGCGCCAGCAGCACCGACAGTTATAATTCACCCCTCCACTTT; cdr3_aa: CASSTDSYNSPLHF; v_call: TRBV5-1; d_call: NA; j_call: TRBJ1-6; clone_size: NA
cdr3_nt: TGTGCCAGCAGTGACGACTTCAGCTCCTACAATGAGCAGTTCTTC; cdr3_aa: CASSDDFSSYNEQFF; v_call: TRBV6-4; d_call: NA; j_call: TRBJ2-1; clone_size: NA
cdr3_nt: TGTGCCAGCAGCTTAACGCCCGGGGACTCTGGAAACACCATATATTTT; cdr3_aa: CASSLTPGDSGNTIYF; v_call: TRBV7-3; d_call: NA; j_call: TRBJ1-3; clone_size: NA
cdr3_nt: TGTGCCAGCAGTCCCCAGGCACAGAACTACGAGCAGTACTTC; cdr3_aa: CASSPQAQNYEQYF; v_call: TRBV2; d_call: NA; j_call: TRBJ2-7; clone_size: NA
cdr3_nt: TGTGCCAGCAGCTTAGCGGTCGGGAGCACTGAAGCTTTCTTT; cdr3_aa: CASSLAVGSTEAFF; v_call: TRBV7-2; d_call: NA; j_call: TRBJ1-1; clone_size: NA
cdr3_nt: TGCGCCAGCACACAACAGGGGTTGAGCTCCTATAATTCACCCCTCCACTTT; cdr3_aa: CASTQQGLSSYNSPLHF; v_call: TRBV10-2; d_call: TRBD1; j_call: TRBJ1-6; clone_size: NA
cdr3_nt: TGTGCTAGTGTGGCCGGGACGAACACCGGGGAGCTGTTTTTT; cdr3_aa: CASVAGTNTGELFF; v_call: TRBV12-5; d_call: NA; j_call: TRBJ2-2; clone_size: NA
cdr3_nt: TGTGCCAGCAGCTTAGCCTCAGGGAACACTGAAGCTTTCTTT; cdr3_aa: CASSLASGNTEAFF; v_call: TRBV7-9; d_call: NA; j_call: TRBJ1-1; clone_size: medium-sized
cdr3_nt: TGTGCCAGCAGTTCCGGGACATCCAGCGAGCCCCAGCATTTT; cdr3_aa: CASSSGTSSEPQHF; v_call: TRBV27; d_call: NA; j_call: TRBJ1-5; clone_size: NA
cdr3_nt: TGTGCCAGCAGCTTAGCACAGGGCAGGGCCTATAATTCACCCCTCCACTTT; cdr3_aa: CASSLAQGRAYNSPLHF; v_call: TRBV7-8; d_call: NA; j_call: TRBJ1-6; clone_size: NA
cdr3_nt: TGTGCCAGCTCACCCTGGACAGGAGAGACCCAGTACTTC; cdr3_aa: CASSPWTGETQYF; v_call: TRBV18; d_call: TRBD1; j_call: TRBJ2-5; clone_size: NA
cdr3_nt: TGCGCCACCGGGACAAAATACAATGAGCAGTTCTTC; cdr3_aa: CATGTKYNEQFF; v_call: TRBV5-1; d_call: NA; j_call: TRBJ2-1; clone_size: once
cdr3_nt: TGCGCCAGCAGCCAAGACCACATCGGGGATACGCAGTATTTT; cdr3_aa: CASSQDHIGDTQYF; v_call: TRBV4-1; d_call: NA; j_call: TRBJ2-3; clone_size: NA
cdr3_nt: TGTGCCAGCAGCTTAGAGGACAGGGCGAACTCTGGAAACACCATATATTTT; cdr3_aa: CASSLEDRANSGNTIYF; v_call: TRBV11-3; d_call: TRBD1; j_call: TRBJ1-3; clone_size: NA
cdr3_nt: TGCAGCGTCGCCCGCTCCGGGACAGGTTACAATGAGCAGTTCTTC; cdr3_aa: CSVARSGTGYNEQFF; v_call: TRBV29-1; d_call: TRBD1; j_call: TRBJ2-1; clone_size: NA
cdr3_nt: TGTGCCAGACGGGTAACAGGGGCTCAGCCCCAGCATTTT; cdr3_aa: CARRVTGAQPQHF; v_call: TRBV6-5; d_call: TRBD1; j_call: TRBJ1-5; clone_size: NA
cdr3_nt: TGTGCCAGCAGCTCCCGGACAGGGGTTACGGGGGGCTACACCTTC; cdr3_aa: CASSSRTGVTGGYTF; v_call: TRBV9; d_call: TRBD1; j_call: TRBJ1-2; clone_size: NA
cdr3_nt: TGTGCCAGCAGCTTGGGACACATGAGTGAAAAACTGTTTTTT; cdr3_aa: CASSLGHMSEKLFF; v_call: TRBV7-8; d_call: NA; j_call: TRBJ1-4; clone_size: few
cdr3_nt: TGTGCCAGCAGCTCCAGGGATCGATGGGAGACCCAGTACTTC; cdr3_aa: CASSSRDRWETQYF; v_call: TRBV7-9; d_call: NA; j_call: TRBJ2-5; clone_size: once
cdr3_nt: TGCGCCAGCAGCTACAACAGGGGAACTGGCTACACCTTC; cdr3_aa: CASSYNRGTGYTF; v_call: TRBV4-1; d_call: TRBD1; j_call: TRBJ1-2; clone_size: NA
cdr3_nt: TGTGCCAGCAGAGGGCTAGCGGGAGTGGCCGGGGAGCTGTTTTTT; cdr3_aa: CASRGLAGVAGELFF; v_call: TRBV6-5; d_call: TRBD2; j_call: TRBJ2-2; clone_size: NA
cdr3_nt: TGTGCCAGTAGTATGGGCAGGAACACTGAAGCTTTCTTT; cdr3_aa: CASSMGRNTEAFF; v_call: TRBV19; d_call: NA; j_call: TRBJ1-1; clone_size: NA
cdr3_nt: TGTGCTAGCAGCTCAGGGACTAGGCCGGGAGATACGCAGTATTTT; cdr3_aa: CASSSGTRPGDTQYF; v_call: TRBV7-7; d_call: TRBD2; j_call: TRBJ2-3; clone_size: NA
cdr3_nt: TGTGCCAGCAGCCAACCCAAGTTTACAGGGGGCAACACCGGGGAGCTGTTTTTT; cdr3_aa: CASSQPKFTGGNTGELFF; v_call: TRBV3-1/TRBV3-2; d_call: TRBD1; j_call: TRBJ2-2; clone_size: NA
cdr3_nt: TGCAGCGTCCAGGGGACTAGCGGGGTAGGGGATACGCAGTATTTT; cdr3_aa: CSVQGTSGVGDTQYF; v_call: TRBV29-1; d_call: TRBD2; j_call: TRBJ2-3; clone_size: NA
cdr3_nt: TGTGCCAGCTCACTTCAGGGGGCCCCCGACATTCAGTACTTC; cdr3_aa: CASSLQGAPDIQYF; v_call: TRBV18; d_call: TRBD1; j_call: TRBJ2-4; clone_size: NA
cdr3_nt: TGTGCCAGCAGCCTAGGGGGCGGGAGCAATCAGCCCCAGCATTTT; cdr3_aa: CASSLGGGSNQPQHF; v_call: TRBV3-1/TRBV3-2; d_call: TRBD1; j_call: TRBJ1-5; clone_size: NA
cdr3_nt: TGTGCCAGTAGTAGGAATCTTCCGGGACAGGGGGCCCATCAGCCCCAGCATTTT; cdr3_aa: CASSRNLPGQGAHQPQHF; v_call: TRBV19; d_call: TRBD1; j_call: TRBJ1-5; clone_size: NA
cdr3_nt: TGTGCCAGCAGTTCCACAGGGTTGACTGAAGCTTTCTTT; cdr3_aa: CASSSTGLTEAFF; v_call: TRBV27; d_call: NA; j_call: TRBJ1-1; clone_size: NA
cdr3_nt: TGTGCCAGCAGCGTGACTAGCGGGAACACCGGGGAGCTGTTTTTT; cdr3_aa: CASSVTSGNTGELFF; v_call: TRBV2; d_call: TRBD2; j_call: TRBJ2-2; clone_size: NA
cdr3_nt: TGTGCCAGCTCTCCCCGGGACAAACAGAAGGAGACCCAGTACTTC; cdr3_aa: CASSPRDKQKETQYF; v_call: TRBV18; d_call: NA; j_call: TRBJ2-5; clone_size: NA
cdr3_nt: TGTGCCAGTCAGGGTAACACTGAAGCTTTCTTT; cdr3_aa: CASQGNTEAFF; v_call: TRBV9; d_call: NA; j_call: TRBJ1-1; clone_size: NA
cdr3_nt: TGTGCCAGCAGCTCCTTATCAGCCCGGGGCACTGAAGCTTTCTTT; cdr3_aa: CASSSLSARGTEAFF; v_call: TRBV5-8; d_call: NA; j_call: TRBJ1-1; clone_size: NA
cdr3_nt: TGTGCCAGCTCACCGGGGACTAGCGGGAGGGCCTCCTACGAGCAGTACTTC; cdr3_aa: CASSPGTSGRASYEQYF; v_call: TRBV18; d_call: TRBD2; j_call: TRBJ2-7; clone_size: NA
cdr3_nt: TGTGCCAGCAGTGAAGGGAAACAGGGGAATTCACCCCTCCACTTT; cdr3_aa: CASSEGKQGNSPLHF; v_call: TRBV2; d_call: TRBD1; j_call: TRBJ1-6; clone_size: NA
cdr3_nt: TGCAGCGTTGATGGGGGGACAGGGGGGAACACCATATATTTT; cdr3_aa: CSVDGGTGGNTIYF; v_call: TRBV29-1; d_call: TRBD1; j_call: TRBJ1-3; clone_size: NA
cdr3_nt: TGTGCCAGCAAACGACAGGACAGAAGCTACGAGCAGTACTTC; cdr3_aa: CASKRQDRSYEQYF; v_call: TRBV19; d_call: NA; j_call: TRBJ2-7; clone_size: NA
cdr3_nt: TGTGCCATCAGTGACAGTTCCCCCACAGATACGCAGTATTTT; cdr3_aa: CAISDSSPTDTQYF; v_call: TRBV10-3; d_call: NA; j_call: TRBJ2-3; clone_size: NA
cdr3_nt: TGTGCCAGCAGCTCTCGACTAGCGGGTAACGAGCAGTACTTC; cdr3_aa: CASSSRLAGNEQYF; v_call: TRBV7-2; d_call: TRBD2; j_call: TRBJ2-7; clone_size: NA
cdr3_nt: TGTGCCAGCAGGTTCCTTGGTGTCGAGGGCTACACCTTC; cdr3_aa: CASRFLGVEGYTF; v_call: TRBV12-3/TRBV12-4; d_call: NA; j_call: TRBJ1-2; clone_size: NA
cdr3_nt: TGTGCTAGTGGTTTGGGACTAGCGGTTCACAATGAGCAGTTCTTC; cdr3_aa: CASGLGLAVHNEQFF; v_call: TRBV12-5; d_call: TRBD2; j_call: TRBJ2-1; clone_size: NA
cdr3_nt: TGCGCCAGCAGCTTGGACCCGGGACAGGGTTCCTACGAGCAGTACTTC; cdr3_aa: CASSLDPGQGSYEQYF; v_call: TRBV5-1; d_call: TRBD1; j_call: TRBJ2-7; clone_size: few
cdr3_nt: TGTGCCAGCAGCTTAGTAGCGAGGAGCTCCTACAATGAGCAGTTCTTC; cdr3_aa: CASSLVARSSYNEQFF; v_call: TRBV7-3; d_call: NA; j_call: TRBJ2-1; clone_size: NA
cdr3_nt: TGTGCCAGCAGCTTAGTGACAGGGGGGGAGCTGTTTTTT; cdr3_aa: CASSLVTGGELFF; v_call: TRBV7-9; d_call: TRBD1; j_call: TRBJ2-2; clone_size: NA
cdr3_nt: TGCAGCGTCACTCTGACAGGGACTGAAGCTTTCTTT; cdr3_aa: CSVTLTGTEAFF; v_call: TRBV29-1; d_call: TRBD1; j_call: TRBJ1-1; clone_size: once
cdr3_nt: TGTGCCAGCAGCTCCCCGAGAGGACAGGGGGCGTGGAACTATGGCTACACCTTC; cdr3_aa: CASSSPRGQGAWNYGYTF; v_call: TRBV5-4; d_call: TRBD1; j_call: TRBJ1-2; clone_size: NA
cdr3_nt: TGTGCCAGTGCCGGGACAGCCTATGGCTACACCTTC; cdr3_aa: CASAGTAYGYTF; v_call: TRBV19; d_call: TRBD1; j_call: TRBJ1-2; clone_size: NA
cdr3_nt: TGTGCCAGCAGTACGACCACAGGAAAAGGCACTGAAGCTTTCTTT; cdr3_aa: CASSTTTGKGTEAFF; v_call: TRBV6-5; d_call: NA; j_call: TRBJ1-1; clone_size: few
cdr3_nt: TGCAGCGTTGAAGTTCACAGGAGTAATGAGCAGTTCTTC; cdr3_aa: CSVEVHRSNEQFF; v_call: TRBV29-1; d_call: NA; j_call: TRBJ2-1; clone_size: NA
cdr3_nt: TGTGCCAGCAGTTACGATTCGCCAGGGAAGAACACTGAAGCTTTCTTT; cdr3_aa: CASSYDSPGKNTEAFF; v_call: TRBV5-8; d_call: NA; j_call: TRBJ1-1; clone_size: NA
cdr3_nt: TGTGCCAGCCGGGACAGGGTGAACACCGGGGAGCTGTTTTTT; cdr3_aa: CASRDRVNTGELFF; v_call: TRBV2; d_call: TRBD1; j_call: TRBJ2-2; clone_size: NA
cdr3_nt: TGCGCCAGCAGCGAATATGACACTAACACCGGGGAGCTGTTTTTT; cdr3_aa: CASSEYDTNTGELFF; v_call: TRBV5-1; d_call: NA; j_call: TRBJ2-2; clone_size: once
cdr3_nt: TGTGCCAGCACCGGGGACAGCAGTTATTATGGCTACACCTTC; cdr3_aa: CASTGDSSYYGYTF; v_call: TRBV3-1/TRBV3-2; d_call: TRBD1; j_call: TRBJ1-2; clone_size: NA
cdr3_nt: TGTGCCAGCAGCTTATGGACAGGGGTGAACACTGAAGCTTTCTTT; cdr3_aa: CASSLWTGVNTEAFF; v_call: TRBV7-6; d_call: TRBD1; j_call: TRBJ1-1; clone_size: NA
cdr3_nt: TGTGCCAGCAGCTTGGCCTTAGGGGTTAACACTGAAGCTTTCTTT; cdr3_aa: CASSLALGVNTEAFF; v_call: TRBV5-4; d_call: NA; j_call: TRBJ1-1; clone_size: NA
cdr3_nt: TGTGCCAGCAGTCCACAGGGGCGGAATACGCAGTATTTT; cdr3_aa: CASSPQGRNTQYF; v_call: TRBV6-5; d_call: TRBD1; j_call: TRBJ2-3; clone_size: once
cdr3_nt: TGTGCCAGCATAATCTTCAGGCAGGGGCTCGGCTACACCTTC; cdr3_aa: CASIIFRQGLGYTF; v_call: TRBV6-5; d_call: NA; j_call: TRBJ1-2; clone_size: NA